The rows below give T cell receptor beta chains drawn from one sample of a study of T cell responses to AZD1222 COVID-19 vaccine. The protocol was immunoSEQ multiplex PCR, while the TCRdb copy is restricted to in-frame clones and leaves out a portion. The table includes around 150,000 clones, 85% to 90% detected once. The material sequenced was peripheral blood, taken on day 0 of AZD1222 vaccination. These receptors were obtained from an adult in good health. Both conserved end residues are part of each CDR3. For some rows the clone size is stated as once, few or many, or as a class when expanded; others skip it.

j_gene | abundance | v_gene | CDR3aa
TRBJ1-6 | . | TRBV5-6 | CASSLAVTRPLHF
TRBJ2-7 | . | TRBV19 | CASSMGGYEQYF
TRBJ1-6 | once | TRBV28 | CASSPGQGWYSPLHF
TRBJ2-4 | once | TRBV6-5 | CASVPGRLAKNIQYF
TRBJ1-2 | . | TRBV24-1 | CATSEPGTVGYTF
TRBJ2-1 | . | TRBV7-7 | CASSLSAVNEQFF
TRBJ1-2 | . | TRBV27 | CASSLRGYGYTF
TRBJ2-3 | . | TRBV5-1 | CASSFGNALSTDTQYF
TRBJ2-5 | few | TRBV6-1 | CASSEVSGGTGQETQYF
TRBJ1-2 | . | TRBV6-5 | CASSYSRDTGYTF
TRBJ1-6 | . | TRBV9 | CASGHGENSPLHF
TRBJ2-3 | . | TRBV5-1 | CASSLALRTDTQYF
TRBJ2-3 | . | TRBV6-4 | CASSALAGAPDTQYF
TRBJ2-3 | . | TRBV6-5 | CASSLGRVDTDTQYF
TRBJ2-1 | few | TRBV7-3 | CASSPVDNYNEQFF
TRBJ1-1 | . | TRBV27 | CASGRQNTEAFF
TRBJ2-3 | once | TRBV6-5 | CAARNQATPDTQYF
TRBJ1-3 | . | TRBV11-2 | CASSPTGISGNTIYF
TRBJ2-3 | . | TRBV5-1 | CASSFRTGNTDTQYF
TRBJ1-2 | . | TRBV3-1/TRBV3-2 | CASSLDRGDWGYTF
TRBJ2-3 | . | TRBV5-1 | CASSLRTSQDTQYF
TRBJ1-2 | . | TRBV29-1 | CSVGSFVTDYGYTF
TRBJ1-3 | . | TRBV5-1 | CASSLDLGSNTIYF
TRBJ1-2 | few | TRBV7-9 | CASSPGTGYGYTF
TRBJ1-2 | . | TRBV30 | CAWRSVGGTGGYTF
TRBJ1-2 | . | TRBV5-1 | CASTLGGGRGYTF
TRBJ2-3 | . | TRBV9 | CASSVASGDTDTQYF
TRBJ2-1 | . | TRBV7-9 | CASSSRDGQGRNEQFF
TRBJ1-2 | . | TRBV7-9 | CASSSMGDLDGYTF
TRBJ2-1 | once | TRBV5-1 | CASSLRFAREADSSYNEQFF
TRBJ1-2 | once | TRBV28 | CASSLEVLSYGYTF
TRBJ1-3 | . | TRBV9 | CASSVAWGSGNTIYF
TRBJ2-5 | . | TRBV6-5 | CASSYYVQETQYF
TRBJ1-5 | . | TRBV20-1 | CSASPSRRILPNQPQHF
TRBJ2-1 | . | TRBV9 | CASSVGSSGGINEQFF
TRBJ2-5 | . | TRBV6-2/TRBV6-3 | CASSWSWSDQETQYF
TRBJ1-1 | . | TRBV12-5 | CASGLGATGNTEAFF
TRBJ2-7 | few | TRBV11-2 | CASSLGNRPYEQYF
TRBJ2-7 | once | TRBV7-3 | CASSANRGYEQYF
TRBJ1-1 | . | TRBV27 | CASSLSLTVNTEAFF
TRBJ2-2 | . | TRBV6-6 | CASSYSVNTGELFF
TRBJ1-5 | . | TRBV6-2/TRBV6-3 | CASSPQGRDQPQHF
TRBJ2-2 | . | TRBV6-6 | CASSYIQGANTGELFF
TRBJ1-5 | few | TRBV9 | CASSVGAGGHQPQHF
TRBJ2-1 | . | TRBV19 | CASSIDGSFANEQFF
TRBJ1-1 | few | TRBV3-1/TRBV3-2 | CASSRVARTEAFF